These T cell receptor beta chains were read from a single sample in a study of cytomegalovirus exposure and HLA in healthy donors. Assay used: immunoSEQ multiplex PCR; TCRdb lists only in-frame clones, some missing. Here the sample spans around 120,000 clones, about 76% being singletons. Sequencing was done on a sample of PBMCs. The receptors derive from a man aged 55 to 69 in good health and CMV-seropositive. The CDR3 runs from the conserved cysteine through the conserved F or W. A D gene is named only where the DNA matches it firmly. The listing skips clone size in some rows; elsewhere it reads once, few, many or a size class.

TRBJ1-5 | NA | TRBV30 | NA | CAWSEQDNQPQHF | TGTGCCTGGAGTGAGCAGGACAATCAGCCCCAGCATTTT
TRBJ1-1 | TRBD1 | TRBV19 | NA | CASSRTGFEAFF | TGTGCCAGTAGCCGGACAGGGTTTGAAGCTTTCTTT
TRBJ1-1 | NA | TRBV19 | NA | CASSIRLTVGTEAFF | TGTGCCAGTAGTATAAGGTTGACAGTAGGTACTGAAGCTTTCTTT
TRBJ2-2 | TRBD1 | TRBV5-1 | NA | CASSLFGQGEVSGELFF | TGCGCCAGCAGCTTGTTTGGACAGGGGGAAGTGAGCGGGGAGCTGTTTTTT
TRBJ2-7 | TRBD1 | TRBV5-1 | NA | CASSLLGQGLYEQYF | TGCGCCAGCAGCTTACTTGGACAGGGGCTCTACGAGCAGTACTTC
TRBJ1-1 | TRBD1 | TRBV4-1 | NA | CASSGDSRASAFF | TGCGCCAGCAGCGGGGACAGTCGGGCATCAGCTTTCTTT
TRBJ2-4 | TRBD1 | TRBV5-6 | NA | CASSSPFPGTGLDIQYF | TGTGCCAGCAGTTCCCCTTTCCCCGGGACAGGGCTCGACATTCAGTACTTC
TRBJ2-3 | TRBD2 | TRBV2 | NA | CASEFPGTISTDTQYF | TGTGCCAGCGAGTTCCCCGGGACTATAAGCACAGATACGCAGTATTTT
TRBJ2-5 | NA | TRBV7-9 | NA | CASSLRTEIETQYF | TGTGCCAGCAGCCTTCGGACAGAGATAGAGACCCAGTACTTC
TRBJ2-7 | TRBD1 | TRBV30 | NA | CAWRGQGVGEQYF | TGTGCCTGGAGGGGACAGGGCGTTGGAGAGCAGTACTTC
TRBJ1-2 | TRBD1 | TRBV5-1 | NA | CASSPLTTGVVNYGYTF | TGCGCCAGCAGCCCCCTTACTACAGGGGTAGTTAACTATGGCTACACCTTC
TRBJ2-3 | NA | TRBV7-2 | once | CASSLARGSTDTQYF | TGTGCCAGCAGCTTAGCGCGGGGTAGCACAGATACGCAGTATTTT
TRBJ1-1 | NA | TRBV6-1 | few | CASNVDRWAFF | TGTGCCAGCAACGTCGACAGGTGGGCTTTCTTT
TRBJ2-1 | TRBD2 | TRBV19 | NA | CASSTAGGSYEQFF | TGTGCCAGTAGTACAGCGGGAGGATCGTATGAGCAGTTCTTC
TRBJ2-3 | NA | TRBV11-2 | NA | CASSLGLAFSTDTQYF | TGTGCCAGCAGCTTGGGGCTAGCGTTTAGCACAGATACGCAGTATTTT
TRBJ1-2 | NA | TRBV4-1 | NA | CASSNRPRGVHGYTF | TGCGCCAGCAGCAACCGACCACGGGGGGTTCATGGCTACACCTTC
TRBJ1-5 | TRBD1 | TRBV2 | NA | CASSENRGGNQPQHF | TGTGCCAGCAGTGAGAACAGGGGGGGGAATCAGCCCCAGCATTTT
TRBJ1-2 | NA | TRBV30 | NA | CAWRLANYGYTF | TGTGCCTGGAGGTTAGCTAACTATGGCTACACCTTC
TRBJ1-2 | NA | TRBV30 | NA | CALFTSNYGYTF | TGTGCCCTTTTTACTTCTAACTATGGCTACACCTTC
TRBJ2-3 | TRBD2 | TRBV11-2 | once | CASSSSGSWTDTQYF | TGTGCCAGCAGCTCTAGCGGGAGTTGGACAGATACGCAGTATTTT
TRBJ2-1 | TRBD2 | TRBV2 | NA | CASRPLAGVSNEQFF | TGTGCCAGCAGGCCACTAGCGGGAGTTAGCAATGAGCAGTTCTTC
TRBJ1-2 | TRBD1 | TRBV4-1 | NA | CASSHRDRVDGYTF | TGCGCCAGCAGCCATAGGGACAGGGTGGACGGCTACACCTTC
TRBJ1-4 | NA | TRBV18 | NA | CASSPIAATNEKLFF | TGTGCCAGCTCACCAATAGCCGCAACTAATGAAAAACTGTTTTTT
TRBJ1-2 | NA | TRBV5-1 | NA | CASSFRGQWGLYGYTF | TGCGCCAGCAGCTTTAGAGGACAGTGGGGCCTATATGGCTACACCTTC
TRBJ2-4 | TRBD2 | TRBV28 | NA | CASSTYLAGAKNIQYF | TGTGCCAGCAGCACCTACTTAGCGGGGGCCAAAAACATTCAGTACTTC
TRBJ2-7 | NA | TRBV9 | NA | CASSVGGRGSYEQYF | TGTGCCAGCAGCGTAGGGGGCAGGGGTTCCTACGAGCAGTACTTC
TRBJ2-5 | TRBD1 | TRBV7-3 | NA | CASSWTGSRETQYF | TGTGCCAGCAGCTGGACAGGGAGTAGGGAGACCCAGTACTTC
TRBJ2-3 | TRBD1 | TRBV7-2 | NA | CASSSGQRGQYF | TGTGCCAGCAGCTCGGGACAGAGAGGACAGTATTTT
TRBJ1-5 | NA | TRBV28 | NA | CASRGGGSNQPQHF | TGTGCCAGCAGGGGGGGAGGGAGCAATCAGCCCCAGCATTTT